This TCR beta chain was documented in a study of blood T cell repertoires in COVID-19. Measured with immunoSEQ multiplex PCR; TCRdb has only the in-frame clones, and not every one. Of about 240,000 clones listed, 75% to 90% are singletons. CDR1 and CDR2 (germline): SGHRS, YFSETQ. This CDR3 region has 15 residues. V dropped 0 bases and J dropped 4; count of bases not matched to a gene: 6. Sequences were obtained from PBMCs or T cells enriched from blood (not recorded which). This clonotype was sampled from a man aged 35 to 55 who had recovered from COVID-19. The chain employs TRBV5-1 and TRBJ2-5, with 7 positions matching TRBD2. The CDR3 nucleotides read TGCGCCAGCAGCTTGGACGGGGGGATCGGAGAGACCCAGTACTTC. Protein: CASSLDGGIGETQYF.